This TCR beta chain appears in the sequencing data of a study of cytomegalovirus exposure and HLA in healthy donors. PCR used 60 Vbeta primers and 13 Jbeta primers. Produced via immunoSEQ multiplex PCR; TCRdb's table is partial and in-frame only. This table holds roughly 130,000 clones, less than 85% found once. Germline trimming cut 3 bases from V and 0 bases from J; bases unmatched to any gene: 1. CDR1 SGHVS and CDR2 FQNEAQ come from the germline V gene. CDR3 length equals 14 residues. Study-level findings and limits: A later analysis reportedly identified an Asian-associated ancestry cluster as carrying fewer N-insertions than the approximately 670-donor mean.

As concerns this clone: The antigen is unknown.

This clonotype originated in a man aged 35-49 years in good health and CMV-seronegative. The genes are TRBV7-8 and TRBJ2-7; 8 nucleotides agree with TRBD1. The sample comprised PBMCs. CDR3 protein: CASSFGQGSYEQYF. Here the CDR3 DNA reads TGTGCCAGCAGCTTCGGACAGGGCTCCTACGAGCAGTACTTC.